Shown below are 20 T cell receptor beta chains from a single sample sequenced in a study of identical twins. TCRdb independently ran MiXCR on the 5' RACE reads; one entry per CDR3 protein. The table has roughly 260,000 distinct CDR3 sequences, approximately 6.8% seen once. The same sample was also used in a study of yellow fever vaccine responses in identical twins.

Material: CD8+ T cells sorted from blood. The receptors were sampled from a woman aged 18-30 years in good health.

This clonotype has only a few counts. The chain recombines TRBV7-2 with TRBJ2-7; the match to TRBD1 covers 9 bases. This CDR3 is 15 amino acids long. Germline CDR1 SGHTA, CDR2 FQGNSA. The V and J ends lost 0 bases and 3 bases, in that order; junction bases with no gene match: 3. This CDR3 reads CASSLAPGQGYEQYF. In nucleotides, the CDR3 is TGTGCCAGCAGCTTAGCTCCGGGACAGGGCTACGAGCAGTACTTC.

This clonotype has only a few counts. The gene calls are TRBV12-3 or TRBV12-4 and TRBJ1-1; the D gene is possibly TRBD1 (5 bases). Trimming stripped 3 bases from V and 4 bases from J, with 12 bases between. The CDR3 sequence is 14 residues long. The CDR3 spells CASSFGPGGTEAFF. CDR3 nucleotide sequence: TGTGCCAGCAGTTTTGGGCCTGGGGGCACTGAAGCTTTCTTT.

This clonotype was detected a few times. The CDR3 is CASSPGALNSPLHF. CDR3 nucleotides: TGTGCCAGCAGCCCCGGAGCGCTTAATTCACCCCTCCACTTT. The chain carries TRBV12-3 or TRBV12-4 and TRBJ1-6; D remains unclear. This CDR3 is built from 14 residues. The V end was cut by 6 bases, the J end by 6 bases, with 12 bases between.

This clonotype was observed many times. The gene calls are TRBV20-1 and TRBJ2-5; 9 bases map to TRBD2. Unmatched junction bases numbered 15, after V lost 8 bases and J lost 5 bases. The CDR3 is 15 residues long. Germline assignment: CDR1 DFQATT and CDR2 SNEGSKA (reference sequence). The CDR3 nucleotides read TGCAGTTCTATGAACTGGCGGGAGGGCCTGGAGACCCAGTACTTC. It specifies CSSMNWREGLETQYF.

This clonotype has a count of ten or more. J is TRBJ2-7 and V is TRBV2, with 10 positions matching TRBD1. This CDR3 spans 16 amino acids. V was clipped by 3 bases and J by 3 bases; unmatched bases: 8. Germline V gives CDR1 SNHLY, CDR2 FYNNEI. CDR3 residues: CASSEAGTGVFYEQYV. In DNA form, the CDR3 reads TGTGCCAGCAGTGAGGCCGGGACAGGGGTCTTCTACGAGCAGTACGTC.

The rearrangement links TRBV12-3 or TRBV12-4 to TRBJ2-7, with 7 nucleotides matching TRBD2. The V gene end was trimmed by 5 bases and the J gene end by 3 bases; junction bases not matched to a gene: 7. The CDR3 has 14 residues. CDR3 sequence: CASSPGLVYYEQYF. The CDR3 DNA follows: TGTGCCAGCAGTCCTGGACTAGTGTACTACGAGCAGTACTTC.

This clonotype was seen ten or more times. The chain joins TRBV6-1 to TRBJ2-5, with a weak D call TRBD2 (5 bases). The germline gives CDR1 MNHNS, CDR2 SASEGT. The V gene lost 7 bases and the J gene lost 2 bases, with 11 bases spanning the gap. There are 13 residues in the CDR3. The CDR3 sequence: CASTEEVQETQYF. CDR3 nucleotide sequence: TGTGCCAGCACCGAGGAGGTTCAAGAGACCCAGTACTTC.

The gene calls are TRBV10-1 and TRBJ1-1, with D maybe TRBD1 (5 bases). Between the trimmed V and J ends, which lost 1 base and 5 bases, there was a span of 8 bases. The CDR3 has 13 amino acids. Looked up from germline, CDR1 is WNHNN and CDR2 is SYGVQD (reference sequence). CDR3 sequence: CASSEYGATEAFF. DNA of the CDR3: TGCGCCAGCAGTGAGTATGGGGCAACTGAAGCTTTCTTT.

This clonotype was seen a few times. The CDR3 DNA reads as TGTGCCAGCAGTCTAACGGAGCGGGAGCAGTTCTTC. Translation gives CASSLTEREQFF. This rearrangement joins TRBV27 to TRBJ2-1; D possibly corresponds to TRBD2 (5 bases). Germline CDR1 and CDR2: MNHEY and SMNVEV (reference sequence). With 5 bases removed from V and 10 bases from J, the gap between germline ends came to 12 bases. The length of the CDR3 is 12 residues.

The CDR3 loop reads CASSLDRTGMIGGEAFF. CDR3 in DNA: TGTGCCAGCAGCTTGGACCGGACAGGGATGATAGGCGGTGAAGCTTTCTTT. The chain employs TRBV11-3 and TRBJ1-1; TRBD1 agrees at 8 bases. J gave up 7 bases and V 3 bases, and 16 bases lay outside the gene matches. This CDR3 has 17 residues. Per the germline V gene, CDR1 is SGHNT and CDR2 is YENEEA.

The V and J genes are TRBV9 and TRBJ1-2; TRBD1 might be the D (5 bases). V gave up 0 bases and J gave up 6 bases, with 18 bases separating them. CDR1 SGDLS and CDR2 YYNGEE come from the germline V gene. The CDR3 has 16 residues. The CDR3 protein is CASSVDGAWGIDGYTF. In nucleotides, the CDR3 is TGTGCCAGCAGCGTAGATGGGGCCTGGGGGATTGATGGCTACACCTTC.

This clonotype was recorded at least ten times. The V and J genes are TRBV28 and TRBJ2-3; 7 positions match TRBD2. Germline loops: CDR1 MDHEN, CDR2 SYDVKM. V shed 3 bases, J shed 4 bases, and the junction held 10 bases outside the gene matches. CDR3 size: 16 residues. As DNA, the CDR3 is TGTGCCAGCAGTTTTTTTCTGGAGCGGGATTCAGATACGCAGTATTTT. It is translated as CASSFFLERDSDTQYF.

The chain couples TRBV3-1 to TRBJ2-1; 11 nucleotides match TRBD1. With V trimmed by 5 bases and J by 9 bases, 12 bases remained unmatched. CDR1 and CDR2 (germline): LGHDT, YNNKEL (reference sequence). The CDR3 is 16 residues long. Here the CDR3 DNA reads TGTGCCAGCAGCTACCTCTTTGGACAGGGGGCTGGTGAGCAGTTCTTC. This encodes CASSYLFGQGAGEQFF.

This clonotype appeared a few times. This rearrangement joins TRBV27 to TRBJ1-5; D is unresolved. Between the trimmed V and J ends, which lost 8 bases and 5 bases, there was a span of 13 bases. The CDR3 sequence is 13 residues long. Germline V gene sequence: CDR1 MNHEY, CDR2 SMNVEV (reference sequence). The CDR3 coding sequence is TGTGCCAGCGGCCTTGGGGTTGATCAGCCCCAGCATTTT. It yields the protein CASGLGVDQPQHF.

The chain links TRBV29-1 to TRBJ2-1; tentative D call: TRBD2 (5 bases). Germline V CDR1 and CDR2: SQVTM, ANQGSEA. The CDR3 has 13 residues. Deletions cut 0 bases from V and 9 bases from J, with 12 bases between. CDR3 loop: CSVEDWEYAEQFF. CDR3 in DNA: TGCAGCGTTGAAGATTGGGAGTACGCTGAGCAGTTCTTC.

This clonotype occurred a few times. V usage is TRBV11-1 and J usage is TRBJ2-5; 7 bases map to TRBD1. There are 19 residues in the CDR3. Germline CDR1 is SGHAT and CDR2 is FQDESV (reference sequence). Germline trimming cut 2 bases from V and 0 bases from J; bases unmatched to any gene: 15. Here the CDR3 DNA reads TGTGCCAGCAGCTTAACAGGACAGGTAGGAGGACTGTACCAAGAGACCCAGTACTTC. Translation: CASSLTGQVGGLYQETQYF.

V usage is TRBV4-1 and J usage is TRBJ1-2; D not resolved. V dropped 0 bases and J dropped 8 bases, with 16 bases sitting between them. This CDR3 is 15 amino acids long. Germline CDR1 MGHRA, CDR2 YSYEKL. Written as DNA, the CDR3 is TGCGCCAGCAGCCAAGATAGTAAACCCCCTCGGGGCTACACCTTC. It codes for CASSQDSKPPRGYTF.

The sample holds many counts of this clonotype. The chain is built from TRBV5-1 and TRBJ1-1; D is uncertain. Per germline, CDR1 SGHRS and CDR2 YFSETQ. The ends were cut back, 3 bases at V and 5 bases at J, with 8 bases in the middle. CDR3 length: 12 amino acids. CDR3 amino acids: CASSSSKTEAFF. The CDR3 region has the DNA TGCGCCAGCAGCTCATCGAAGACTGAAGCTTTCTTT.

The V call is TRBV5-1, the J call TRBJ2-5; TRBD1 agrees at 11 bases. Germline loops: CDR1 SGHRS, CDR2 YFSETQ. The CDR3 has 15 residues. J was trimmed by 4 bases and V by 4 bases; bases with no gene match: 6. This CDR3 is CASSPGQGALETQYF. Here the CDR3 DNA reads TGCGCCAGCAGCCCCGGACAGGGGGCATTAGAGACCCAGTACTTC.

This clonotype was seen repeatedly, ten times or more. The chain couples TRBV5-1 to TRBJ2-7, with D unresolved. Germline CDR1 and CDR2: SGHRS and YFSETQ. With 0 bases removed from V and 0 bases from J, the gap between germline ends came to 7 bases. This CDR3 region has 14 residues. The CDR3 region is CASSLEGSSYEQYV. DNA of the CDR3: TGCGCCAGCAGCTTGGAGGGCAGCTCCTACGAGCAGTACGTC.